These 28 T cell receptor beta chains share one sample of origin, sequenced in a study of PD-L1 blockade in urothelial cancer. Data came from immunoSEQ multiplex PCR; TCRdb stores just in-frame clones and leaves some out. Here the sample spans tens of thousands of clones, roughly 84% being singletons. Time point indicated: pretreatment peripheral blood. The sequencing used PBMCs, collected around atezolizumab (anti-PD-L1) treatment. Source of these receptors: a woman between 65 and 79 years old with urothelial cancer.

The rearrangement links TRBV18 to TRBJ2-5; a weak D match, TRBD2 (6 bases). This CDR3 has 18 residues. Trimming cost V 3 bases and J 4 bases, with 24 bases left between them. Looked up from germline, CDR1 is KGHSH and CDR2 is LQKENI. The CDR3 nucleotides are TGTGCCAGCTCACCCCCCCCTCGACTACAAGGGACTGGAGAGACCCAGTACTTC. Translating it yields CASSPPPRLQGTGETQYF. Combining the CDR3 with reference TRBV18 and TRBJ2-5 gives the whole variable domain NAGVMQNPRHLVRRRGQEARLRCSPMKGHSHVYWYRQLPEEGLKFMVYLQKENIIDESGMPKERFSAEFPKEGPSILRIQQVVRGDSAAYFCASSPPPRLQGTGETQYFGPGTRLLVL.

The CDR3 nucleotides are TGTGCTAGTGGTCCCAGCAGGGGACAAAACTATGGCTACACCTTC. This translates into CASGPSRGQNYGYTF. The chain employs TRBV12-5 and TRBJ1-2, with D possibly matching TRBD1 (6 bases). CDR1 is LGHNT, CDR2 FRNRAP, per germline. CDR3 length: 15 amino acids. V was pared by 5 bases and J by 2 bases, with 15 bases between.

The chain recombines TRBV2 with TRBJ1-5, with 7 bases matching TRBD1. This CDR3 has 14 amino acids. Germline lookup yields CDR1 SNHLY and CDR2 FYNNEI. V was pared by 5 bases and J by 7 bases, with 8 bases of the junction left unmatched. This CDR3 reads CASSTGDRGQPQHF. The CDR3 nucleotides read TGTGCCAGCAGTACAGGGGATCGGGGGCAGCCCCAGCATTTT.

This chain links TRBV6-5 with TRBJ1-3; tentative D call: TRBD1 (6 bases). Trimming removed 4 bases from V and 2 bases from J, with 9 bases in between. Germline CDR1 reads MNHEY; CDR2 reads SVGAGI. There are 14 residues in the CDR3. CDR3: CASSSRGAGNTIYF. DNA for the CDR3: TGTGCCAGCAGTTCCAGGGGAGCTGGAAACACCATATATTTT.

J is TRBJ1-1 and V is TRBV5-1, with 8 bases lining up with TRBD1. This CDR3 is 13 amino acids long. Trimming removed 3 bases from V and 5 bases from J; junction bases left unmatched: 3. CDR1 and CDR2 (germline): SGHRS, YFSETQ. The CDR3 coding sequence is TGCGCCAGCAGCTACGACAGGGGAACTGAAGCTTTCTTT. Translation gives CASSYDRGTEAFF.

This clone turned up a few times. The CDR3 loop reads CASRRTLLDYEQYF. In DNA form, the CDR3 reads TGTGCCAGCAGAAGGACACTTCTGGACTACGAGCAGTACTTC. This rearrangement joins TRBV2 to TRBJ2-7; maybe TRBD1 (5 bases). The CDR3 runs 14 residues. CDR1 and CDR2 (germline): SNHLY, FYNNEI. The V gene lost 6 bases and the J gene lost 3 bases, with 15 bases spanning the gap.

The sample holds many counts of this clone. The J gene is TRBJ1-2, the V gene TRBV7-9; TRBD1 agrees at 9 bases. CDR3 size: 14 residues. Unmatched junction bases numbered 3, after V lost 3 bases and J lost 4 bases. CDR1 is SEHNR, CDR2 FQNEAQ, per germline (reference sequence). The CDR3 reads CASSLGQGAYGYTF. As DNA, the CDR3 is TGTGCCAGCAGCTTGGGACAGGGCGCCTATGGCTACACCTTC.

V gene TRBV28 combines with J gene TRBJ1-1; 9 bases align to TRBD1. CDR3 length equals 17 residues. V lost 1 base and J lost 5; bases outside the gene matches: 11. Looked up from germline, CDR1 is MDHEN and CDR2 is SYDVKM. CDR3 sequence: CASSLFFQTGGYTEAFF. The CDR3 nucleotides read TGTGCCAGCAGTTTATTCTTTCAGACAGGGGGATATACTGAAGCTTTCTTT.

The genes are TRBV5-1 and TRBJ1-3, with TRBD1 matching 7 bases. Germline V gene data show CDR1 as SGHRS and CDR2 as YFSETQ. V trimming: 4 bases; J trimming: 2 bases; junction bases outside the gene matches: 9. CDR3 length: 16 residues. CDR3 protein: CASSRTGDPTGNTIYF. The CDR3, as DNA: TGCGCCAGCAGCAGAACAGGGGACCCCACTGGAAACACCATATATTTT.

The rearrangement links TRBV30 to TRBJ1-5; D may be TRBD1 (5 bases). From germline, CDR1 is GTSNPN and CDR2 SVGIG (reference sequence). The V end lost 4 bases, the J end lost 1 base, and 8 bases lay between the germline ends. The CDR3 spans 13 residues. The CDR3 DNA reads as TGTGCCTGGACGCCAGGGAGCAATCAGCCCCAGCATTTT. Translated, it gives CAWTPGSNQPQHF.

The chain couples TRBV7-6 to TRBJ2-2; tentatively, D is TRBD2 (5 bases). The V gene's germline CDR1 is SGHVS and CDR2 FNYEAQ. The V gene lost 5 bases and the J gene lost 1 base, with 8 bases spanning the gap. The CDR3 runs 14 residues. The CDR3 DNA reads TGTGCCAGCAGCACCGGGGTGAACACCGGGGAGCTGTTTTTT. Translating gives CASSTGVNTGELFF. The variable domain in full, completed from reference TRBV7-6 and TRBJ2-2, reads GAGVSQSPRYKVTKRGQDVALRCDPISGHVSLYWYRQALGQGPEFLTYFNYEAQQDKSGLPNDRFSAERPEGSISTLTIQRTEQRDSAMYRCASSTGVNTGELFFGEGSRLTVL.

CDR3 sequence reads: CASSLGGVRGETQYF. The CDR3 nucleotides are TGCGCCAGCAGCTTGGGCGGAGTTCGCGGAGAGACCCAGTACTTC. V gene TRBV5-1 combines with J gene TRBJ2-5; D remains unclear. Trimming removed 0 bases at V and 4 bases at J, with 13 bases between. The CDR3 runs 15 residues. Germline CDR1 is SGHRS and CDR2 is YFSETQ.

The chain recombines TRBV16 with TRBJ1-4; TRBD1 matches 8 bases. Germline lookup yields CDR1 KGHSY and CDR2 FQNENV. Losses at the gene ends were 7 bases for V and 6 bases for J; bases not matched to a gene: 7. The CDR3 covers 14 residues. In DNA, the CDR3 is TGTGCCAGCACCCAGGGGGCGTTGGATGAAAAACTGTTTTTT. It translates to CASTQGALDEKLFF.

The chain employs TRBV5-6 and TRBJ2-2, with D hard to call. The CDR3 consists of 15 residues. Germline CDR1 and CDR2: SGHDT and YYEEEE. With 3 bases removed from V and 0 bases from J, the gap between germline ends came to 9 bases. CDR3 protein: CASSYSTANTGELFF. The CDR3, as DNA: TGTGCCAGCAGCTATAGCACCGCGAACACCGGGGAGCTGTTTTTT.

This CDR3 is CASSLGGRAVDTQYF. The DNA of the CDR3 is TGTGCCAGCAGCTTAGGCGGGAGGGCCGTGGATACGCAGTATTTT. The chain couples TRBV11-3 to TRBJ2-3, with TRBD2 matching 9 bases. Per the germline V gene, CDR1 is SGHNT and CDR2 is YENEEA. The V and J ends lost 1 base and 6 bases, in that order; junction bases with no gene match: 5. This CDR3 is 15 amino acids long.

The chain links TRBV7-8 to TRBJ1-4; the match to TRBD1 covers 8 bases. CDR3 length: 17 residues. The germline CDR1 and CDR2 sequences are SGHVS and FQNEAQ. V trimming: 5 bases; J trimming: 2 bases; junction bases outside the gene matches: 10. DNA for the CDR3: TGTGCCAGCAGCCTCAGATCCCAGGGGGCGACTAATGAAAAACTGTTTTTT. Translation: CASSLRSQGATNEKLFF.

The gene calls are TRBV5-1 and TRBJ2-7, with 10 bases lining up with TRBD1. CDR1 SGHRS and CDR2 YFSETQ come from the germline V gene. Germline trimming cut 1 base from V and 7 bases from J; bases unmatched to any gene: 17. The length of the CDR3 is 18 residues. Here the CDR3 DNA reads TGCGCCAGCAGCTTGTTTCCCACCGCCGGGACAGGGGCTTTAGAGCAGTACTTC. It codes for CASSLFPTAGTGALEQYF.

The genes are TRBV2 and TRBJ1-5, with 9 bases fitting TRBD1. Germline V gene sequence: CDR1 SNHLY, CDR2 FYNNEI. The CDR3 extends over 14 amino acids. V was clipped by 6 bases and J by 6 bases; unmatched bases: 6. CDR3 loop: CASSAGTGSQPQHF. Here the CDR3 DNA reads TGTGCCAGCAGCGCCGGGACAGGGAGTCAGCCCCAGCATTTT.

V usage is TRBV7-6 and J usage is TRBJ1-1; D might be TRBD1 (5 bases). The CDR3 loop spans 14 amino acids. With 5 bases removed from V and 0 bases from J, the gap between germline ends came to 10 bases. The germline V gene encodes CDR1 SGHVS and CDR2 FNYEAQ. The CDR3 nucleotides read TGTGCCAGCAGCCCAGGGTTAATGAACACTGAAGCTTTCTTT. Translating it yields CASSPGLMNTEAFF.

The chain combines TRBV7-9 with TRBJ1-5; tentative D call: TRBD1 (6 bases). Germline CDR1 is SEHNR and CDR2 is FQNEAQ (reference sequence). Trimming removed 5 bases from V and 2 bases from J, with 16 bases in between. The CDR3 loop spans 16 amino acids. The CDR3 spells CASSPGRGAGNQPQHF. The CDR3 DNA follows: TGTGCCAGCAGCCCCGGTCGGGGGGCGGGCAATCAGCCCCAGCATTTT.

This clone was detected once. The rearrangement uses TRBV10-2 and TRBJ2-5, with 7 positions matching TRBD1. CDR1 is WSHSY, CDR2 SAAADI, per germline. V trimming: 6 bases; J trimming: 5 bases; junction bases outside the gene matches: 15. There are 16 residues in the CDR3. CDR3 in amino acids: CASRRDSLYISETQYF. In DNA form, the CDR3 reads TGCGCCAGCAGGAGGGACAGTCTATACATCTCGGAGACCCAGTACTTC.

The rearrangement links TRBV7-3 to TRBJ2-3, with 11 bases that match TRBD2. Germline V gene data show CDR1 as SGHTA and CDR2 as FQGTGA. Unmatched junction bases numbered 3, after V lost 4 bases and J lost 0 bases. The CDR3 covers 16 residues. As DNA, the CDR3 is TGTGCCAGCAGCTCGGGACTAGCGGTTAGCACAGATACGCAGTATTTT. Residues: CASSSGLAVSTDTQYF.

This chain links TRBV2 with TRBJ2-1; the D gene is possibly TRBD2 (6 bases). The germline V and J ends were trimmed by 6 bases and 13 bases, with 22 bases remaining between them. CDR1 and CDR2 from the germline V gene are SNHLY and FYNNEI. The CDR3 is 14 residues long. The CDR3 DNA follows: TGTGCCAGCAGGGAGGGGCCCGTAAGTTTGGGACAGTTCTTC. Its translation: CASREGPVSLGQFF. The entire variable domain, with the rest obtained from reference TRBV2 and TRBJ2-1, is as follows: EPEVTQTPSHQVTQMGQEVILRCVPISNHLYFYWYRQILGQKVEFLVSFYNNEISEKSEIFDDQFSVERPDGSNFTLKIRSTKLEDSAMYFCASREGPVSLGQFFGPGTRLTVL.

This chain uses TRBV6-5 with TRBJ1-2; D possibly corresponds to TRBD1 (5 bases). The CDR3 is made up of 13 amino acids. Trimming took 4 bases from V and 4 from J, leaving 10 bases between them. In germline, CDR1 is MNHEY, CDR2 SVGAGI. The CDR3 loop reads CASSFWGGYGYTF. The DNA for the CDR3 is TGTGCCAGCAGTTTTTGGGGGGGCTATGGCTACACCTTC.

The chain uses TRBV29-1 and TRBJ1-2, with 8 nucleotides matching TRBD1. This CDR3 has 13 amino acids. V lost 4 bases, J lost 4 bases, and 5 bases stayed unmatched. CDR1 is SQVTM and CDR2 is ANQGSEA in the germline V gene. In DNA form, the CDR3 reads TGCAGCGTTGCAGGGGGCGTTTTCTATGGCTACACCTTC. Amino acids: CSVAGGVFYGYTF.

This chain connects TRBV6-5 to TRBJ2-7; tentative D call: TRBD2 (5 bases). With 6 bases removed from V and 3 bases from J, the gap between germline ends came to 12 bases. This CDR3 has 13 residues. The germline CDR1 and CDR2 sequences are MNHEY and SVGAGI. The CDR3 DNA reads TGTGCCAGCAGACTCCCCGCGGGCTACGAGCAGTACTTC. This codes for CASRLPAGYEQYF.

The V call is TRBV10-2, the J call TRBJ2-7; 16 bases are a match to TRBD2. The V segment lost 3 bases and the J segment 5 bases; nucleotides outside the gene matches: 13. Germline CDR1 WSHSY, CDR2 SAAADI. The CDR3 loop spans 19 amino acids. The CDR3 bases are TGCGCCAGCAGTGAAGTCCGCTTCGGGACTAGCGGGAGGGCAAACGAGCAGTACTTC. Translated, it gives CASSEVRFGTSGRANEQYF.

This clone came up a few times. V and J are TRBV29-1 and TRBJ1-2; D remains ambiguous. CDR3 length: 13 residues. Per the germline V gene, CDR1 is SQVTM and CDR2 is ANQGSEA. V was cut by 4 bases and J by 0 bases, with 9 bases left in between. DNA for the CDR3: TGCAGCGTTGGGGGAGTAACTAACTATGGCTACACCTTC. Amino acid sequence: CSVGGVTNYGYTF.